The rows below give T cell receptor beta chains drawn from one sample of a study of human T cells and chemical hapten exposure. TCRdb itself ran the RACE reads through MiXCR, one entry per CDR3 protein. The sample lists some 400,000 distinct CDR3 sequences; roughly 5.3% were seen once. The source material was whole blood, sampled in connection with sensitization to the hapten diphenylcyclopropenone (DPC). These receptors were taken from a woman in her forties or fifties with alopecia areata. Some clones in this sample may be carry-over from other donors' samples. CDR3s include the opening cysteine and the closing phenylalanine or tryptophan. The D gene is left open where the match is weak. Expanded clones get a size class; other rows say once, few or many, or leave the size out.

v_call: TRBV11-2
d_call: .
clone_size: many
j_call: TRBJ2-1
cdr3_length: 13
cdr3_nt: TGTGCCAGCAGCTTATTCGGGGATCATGAGCAGTTCTTC
cdr3_aa: CASSLFGDHEQFF

v_call: TRBV4-3
d_call: .
clone_size: few
j_call: TRBJ1-5
cdr3_length: 15
cdr3_nt: TGCGCCAGCAGTCCCGGGACACGGAGCAATCAGCCCCAGCATTTT
cdr3_aa: CASSPGTRSNQPQHF

v_call: TRBV21-1
d_call: .
clone_size: few
j_call: TRBJ2-7
cdr3_length: 18
cdr3_nt: TGTGCCAGCAGCAACCGAGAGGGGAAGGGGGGTAGCTCCTACGAGCAGTACTTC
cdr3_aa: CASSNREGKGGSSYEQYF

v_call: TRBV7-2
d_call: .
clone_size: .
j_call: TRBJ2-1
cdr3_length: 21
cdr3_nt: TGTGCCAGCAGCTTCAGCGGCGGGACTGAGATCAACCACCCGCCATTCAATGAGCAGTTCTTC
cdr3_aa: CASSFSGGTEINHPPFNEQFF

v_call: TRBV10-3
d_call: TRBD1
clone_size: many
j_call: TRBJ2-6
cdr3_length: 16
cdr3_nt: TGTGCCATCAGCCCCGGGACAGCCTCTGGGGCCAACGTCCTGACTTTC
cdr3_aa: CAISPGTASGANVLTF

v_call: TRBV12-3/TRBV12-4
d_call: .
clone_size: many
j_call: TRBJ2-7
cdr3_length: 13
cdr3_nt: TGTGCCAGCAGCTTTGGACAGACCTACGAGCAGTACTTC
cdr3_aa: CASSFGQTYEQYF

v_call: TRBV7-9
d_call: TRBD1
clone_size: .
j_call: TRBJ1-1
cdr3_length: 13
cdr3_nt: TGTGCCACGGGGGACAGAGCGAACACTGAAGCTTTCTTT
cdr3_aa: CATGDRANTEAFF

v_call: TRBV10-3
d_call: TRBD2
clone_size: many
j_call: TRBJ2-3
cdr3_length: 14
cdr3_nt: TGTGCCATCAGGGGACTAGCCCTCACAGATACGCAGTATTTT
cdr3_aa: CAIRGLALTDTQYF

v_call: TRBV13
d_call: TRBD2
clone_size: few
j_call: TRBJ2-7
cdr3_length: 14
cdr3_nt: TGTGCCAGCAGCATCGCTAGACTAGCACTCGAGCAGTACTTC
cdr3_aa: CASSIARLALEQYF

v_call: TRBV7-2
d_call: TRBD2
clone_size: many
j_call: TRBJ2-1
cdr3_length: 13
cdr3_nt: TGTGCCAGCAGCTTCCCTAGCGGAAGAGAGCAGTTCTTC
cdr3_aa: CASSFPSGREQFF

v_call: TRBV20-1
d_call: .
clone_size: .
j_call: TRBJ2-4
cdr3_length: 14
cdr3_nt: TGCAGTGCTAGAGACCTGGGTACTATAAACATTCAGTACTTC
cdr3_aa: CSARDLGTINIQYF

v_call: TRBV9
d_call: TRBD1
clone_size: many
j_call: TRBJ1-3
cdr3_length: 15
cdr3_nt: TGTGCCAGCAGCGTGGGAGGACAGGTCGGAAACACCATATATTTT
cdr3_aa: CASSVGGQVGNTIYF

v_call: TRBV27
d_call: .
clone_size: many
j_call: TRBJ1-5
cdr3_length: 14
cdr3_nt: TGTGCCAGCAGTTTAATGAGGGATCATCAGCCCCAGCATTTT
cdr3_aa: CASSLMRDHQPQHF

v_call: TRBV30
d_call: .
clone_size: many
j_call: TRBJ2-2
cdr3_length: 13
cdr3_nt: TGTGCCTGGAGTGGTTCCGGGGGCGGGGAGCTGTTTTTT
cdr3_aa: CAWSGSGGGELFF

v_call: TRBV5-1
d_call: TRBD2
clone_size: many
j_call: TRBJ2-5
cdr3_length: 15
cdr3_nt: TGCGCCAGCAGCTTGTCACTAGCGGTCCAAGAGACCCAGTACTTC
cdr3_aa: CASSLSLAVQETQYF

v_call: TRBV7-9
d_call: .
clone_size: many
j_call: TRBJ1-1
cdr3_length: 12
cdr3_nt: TGTGCCAGCAGGAGTCAGAACACTGAAGCTTTCTTT
cdr3_aa: CASRSQNTEAFF

v_call: TRBV21-1
d_call: .
clone_size: few
j_call: TRBJ2-7
cdr3_length: 17
cdr3_nt: TGTGCCAGCAGCAAAGGGTTTTCGAGGACAGGTTGCCACGAGCAGTACTTC
cdr3_aa: CASSKGFSRTGCHEQYF

v_call: TRBV2
d_call: TRBD1
clone_size: .
j_call: TRBJ1-4
cdr3_length: 15
cdr3_nt: TGTGCCAGCAGTCCCGGACAGGGTGGAAGGGGAAAACTGTTTTTT
cdr3_aa: CASSPGQGGRGKLFF

v_call: TRBV12-5
d_call: .
clone_size: many
j_call: TRBJ1-2
cdr3_length: 14
cdr3_nt: TGTGCTAGTGGTTTGGAAGCCCAGAACTATGGCTACACCTTC
cdr3_aa: CASGLEAQNYGYTF

v_call: TRBV4-1
d_call: TRBD2
clone_size: .
j_call: TRBJ2-5
cdr3_length: 17
cdr3_nt: TGCGCCAGCAGCCAAGGCTTTACTAGCGGGAGGTTGGAGACCCAGTACTTC
cdr3_aa: CASSQGFTSGRLETQYF

v_call: TRBV6-5
d_call: .
clone_size: many
j_call: TRBJ1-6
cdr3_length: 16
cdr3_nt: TGTGTTACGTCTTACGCAGAGAGCTCCTATAATTCACCCCTCCACTTT
cdr3_aa: CVTSYAESSYNSPLHF

v_call: TRBV21-1
d_call: .
clone_size: many
j_call: TRBJ1-1
cdr3_length: 15
cdr3_nt: TGTGCCAGCAGCAAAGCGGCAGGTTCCCCCCTGAGCGCTTTCTTT
cdr3_aa: CASSKAAGSPLSAFF

v_call: TRBV7-2
d_call: .
clone_size: .
j_call: TRBJ2-3
cdr3_length: 15
cdr3_nt: TGTGCCAGCAGCTCGAGGGACGGTTTTGTGGATACGCAGTATTTT
cdr3_aa: CASSSRDGFVDTQYF

v_call: TRBV5-6
d_call: .
clone_size: many
j_call: TRBJ1-5
cdr3_length: 13
cdr3_nt: TGTGCCAGCAGCTTGGTGTCGGATCAGCCCCAGCATTTT
cdr3_aa: CASSLVSDQPQHF

v_call: TRBV5-1
d_call: .
clone_size: .
j_call: TRBJ2-2
cdr3_length: 13
cdr3_nt: TGCGCCAGCACCGCAGGGAATGCCGGGGAGCTGTTTTTT
cdr3_aa: CASTAGNAGELFF

v_call: TRBV12-3/TRBV12-4
d_call: TRBD2
clone_size: .
j_call: TRBJ2-1
cdr3_length: 15
cdr3_nt: TGTGCCAGCAGTTCTACTAGCGGGGGAGGTGGTGAGCAGTTCTTC
cdr3_aa: CASSSTSGGGGEQFF

v_call: TRBV12-3/TRBV12-4
d_call: .
clone_size: .
j_call: TRBJ2-3
cdr3_length: 16
cdr3_nt: TGTGCCAGCAGTCCCCTCTCCCCGGGACCACGGGGTACGCAGTATTTT
cdr3_aa: CASSPLSPGPRGTQYF

v_call: TRBV20-1
d_call: .
clone_size: .
j_call: TRBJ2-1
cdr3_length: 14
cdr3_nt: TGCAGTGCTAGAGCGGGCAGGGCTATCAATGAGCAGTTCTTC
cdr3_aa: CSARAGRAINEQFF

v_call: TRBV28
d_call: .
clone_size: many
j_call: TRBJ2-7
cdr3_length: 12
cdr3_nt: TGTGCCAGTATGGGCAGCTCCTACGAGCAGTACTTC
cdr3_aa: CASMGSSYEQYF

v_call: TRBV14
d_call: TRBD2
clone_size: few
j_call: TRBJ2-1
cdr3_length: 19
cdr3_nt: TGTGCCAGCAGCCACGGGGCCCAGCGGGGGGTAAGCTCCTACAATGAGCAGTTCTTC
cdr3_aa: CASSHGAQRGVSSYNEQFF

v_call: TRBV27
d_call: TRBD1
clone_size: many
j_call: TRBJ1-5
cdr3_length: 13
cdr3_nt: TGTGCCAGCAGTCAATACAGGGGACAGCCCCAGCATTTT
cdr3_aa: CASSQYRGQPQHF

v_call: TRBV7-9
d_call: TRBD2
clone_size: .
j_call: TRBJ2-1
cdr3_length: 15
cdr3_nt: TGTGCCAGCAGCCAAAGGGCGGGGGCCTACAATGAGCAGTTCTTC
cdr3_aa: CASSQRAGAYNEQFF

v_call: TRBV28
d_call: TRBD2
clone_size: many
j_call: TRBJ2-3
cdr3_length: 15
cdr3_nt: TGTGCCAGCAGTTGGTTGGGCGGGAGAGAAGATACGCAGTATTTT
cdr3_aa: CASSWLGGREDTQYF

v_call: TRBV12-3/TRBV12-4
d_call: .
clone_size: many
j_call: TRBJ1-6
cdr3_length: 16
cdr3_nt: TGTGCCAGCAGTTTAGACGTGGGCGCGGATTCACCACCCCTCCACTTT
cdr3_aa: CASSLDVGADSPPLHF

v_call: TRBV2
d_call: TRBD1
clone_size: many
j_call: TRBJ1-1
cdr3_length: 14
cdr3_nt: TGTGCCAGCAGGAGGGACAGGGGGCCCACTGAAGCTTTCTTT
cdr3_aa: CASRRDRGPTEAFF

v_call: TRBV7-6
d_call: .
clone_size: many
j_call: TRBJ2-2
cdr3_length: 14
cdr3_nt: TGTGCCAGCAGCCCCGGGGCAATCACCGGGGAGCTGTTTTTT
cdr3_aa: CASSPGAITGELFF

v_call: TRBV6-6
d_call: .
clone_size: many
j_call: TRBJ1-2
cdr3_length: 14
cdr3_nt: TGTGCCAGCAGTCAGGACAGCCTGAACTATGGCTACACCTTC
cdr3_aa: CASSQDSLNYGYTF

v_call: TRBV5-4
d_call: TRBD1
clone_size: .
j_call: TRBJ2-7
cdr3_length: 15
cdr3_nt: TGTGCCAGCAGCTTGGGGGGACAGGGGATGTACGAGCAGTACTTC
cdr3_aa: CASSLGGQGMYEQYF

v_call: TRBV7-9
d_call: .
clone_size: many
j_call: TRBJ1-1
cdr3_length: 11
cdr3_nt: TGTGCCAGCAGCTGGGAAACTGAAGCTTTCTTT
cdr3_aa: CASSWETEAFF

v_call: TRBV2
d_call: .
clone_size: many
j_call: TRBJ2-5
cdr3_length: 14
cdr3_nt: TGTGCCAGCAGTGAAGTAGGCAGCCAAGAGACCCAGTACTTC
cdr3_aa: CASSEVGSQETQYF

v_call: TRBV5-4
d_call: TRBD2
clone_size: .
j_call: TRBJ2-1
cdr3_length: 16
cdr3_nt: TGTGCCAGCAGCTCTGGACTAGCGGGAGCGGGAAATGAGCAGTTCTTC
cdr3_aa: CASSSGLAGAGNEQFF

v_call: TRBV20-1
d_call: .
clone_size: few
j_call: TRBJ2-5
cdr3_length: 14
cdr3_nt: TGCAGTGCTAGTCCCCCGCAGCGCCAAGAGACCCAGTACTTC
cdr3_aa: CSASPPQRQETQYF

v_call: TRBV20-1
d_call: TRBD1
clone_size: many
j_call: TRBJ2-6
cdr3_length: 17
cdr3_nt: TGCAGTGCTAGAGTCGGGACAGGGGGCGTTGGGGCCAACGTCCTGACTTTC
cdr3_aa: CSARVGTGGVGANVLTF

v_call: TRBV4-2
d_call: TRBD1
clone_size: few
j_call: TRBJ2-3
cdr3_length: 15
cdr3_nt: TGTGCCAGCAGCCAAGATAACAGGGGAAGAGATACGCAGTATTTT
cdr3_aa: CASSQDNRGRDTQYF

v_call: TRBV29-1
d_call: .
clone_size: .
j_call: TRBJ1-4
cdr3_length: 10
cdr3_nt: TGCAGCGTTGAAGAGGAAAAACTGTTTTTT
cdr3_aa: CSVEEEKLFF

v_call: TRBV6-5
d_call: .
clone_size: few
j_call: TRBJ2-2
cdr3_length: 15
cdr3_nt: TGTGCCAGCAGTGCCCTCCTCGGGTTAACCGGGGAGCTGTTTTTT
cdr3_aa: CASSALLGLTGELFF

v_call: TRBV19
d_call: TRBD2
clone_size: few
j_call: TRBJ2-1
cdr3_length: 13
cdr3_nt: TGTGCCAGTACAGGAGGCGGGAGGGCCGCGTTTTTCTTC
cdr3_aa: CASTGGGRAAFFF

v_call: TRBV19
d_call: .
clone_size: few
j_call: TRBJ2-3
cdr3_length: 15
cdr3_nt: TGTGCCAGTACTCTGTCGGGGGCGGGCACAGATACGCAGTATTTT
cdr3_aa: CASTLSGAGTDTQYF

v_call: TRBV11-3
d_call: .
clone_size: .
j_call: TRBJ2-7
cdr3_length: 13
cdr3_nt: TGTGCCAGCAGCTTAGATGGAAACAGGGAGCAGTACTTC
cdr3_aa: CASSLDGNREQYF

v_call: TRBV5-8
d_call: .
clone_size: .
j_call: TRBJ1-2
cdr3_length: 18
cdr3_nt: TGTGCCAGCAGCCTGTACAGTCGGCGGAGATCATCGAACGATGGCTACACCTTC
cdr3_aa: CASSLYSRRRSSNDGYTF

v_call: TRBV5-1
d_call: .
clone_size: few
j_call: TRBJ1-2
cdr3_length: 14
cdr3_nt: TGCGCCAGCAGCTCACCGGGGACCGACTATGGCTACACCTTC
cdr3_aa: CASSSPGTDYGYTF

v_call: TRBV7-9
d_call: .
clone_size: many
j_call: TRBJ1-6
cdr3_length: 13
cdr3_nt: TGTGCCAGCAGCTTAGGGAGTAATTCACCCCTCCACTTT
cdr3_aa: CASSLGSNSPLHF

v_call: TRBV29-1
d_call: .
clone_size: many
j_call: TRBJ1-2
cdr3_length: 11
cdr3_nt: TGCAGCGTTGAAGACAGGGAGGGCTACACCTTC
cdr3_aa: CSVEDREGYTF

v_call: TRBV29-1
d_call: .
clone_size: few
j_call: TRBJ2-3
cdr3_length: 12
cdr3_nt: TGCAGCTACCGGGACACCACAGATACGCAGTATTTT
cdr3_aa: CSYRDTTDTQYF

v_call: TRBV4-1
d_call: .
clone_size: .
j_call: TRBJ2-1
cdr3_length: 16
cdr3_nt: TGCGCCAGCAGCCAAGATCACGGCCTCGGCTATTATGAGCAGTTCTTC
cdr3_aa: CASSQDHGLGYYEQFF

v_call: TRBV11-2
d_call: TRBD2
clone_size: few
j_call: TRBJ2-1
cdr3_length: 15
cdr3_nt: TGTGCCAGCAGCTTAGATCTCGGCGGGAGGGTTGAGCAGTTCTTC
cdr3_aa: CASSLDLGGRVEQFF

v_call: TRBV7-9
d_call: .
clone_size: many
j_call: TRBJ2-2
cdr3_length: 14
cdr3_nt: TGTGCCAGCAGCACGGATGCGGACACCGGGGAGCTGTTTTTT
cdr3_aa: CASSTDADTGELFF